This T cell receptor (beta chain) was retrieved from a study of type 1 regulatory T cells. Concerning this clonotype: The antigen remains undetermined.

V lost 6 bases to trimming and J lost 5 bases, with 17 bases between them. Germline values: CDR1 DFQATT, CDR2 SNEGSKA (reference sequence). This CDR3 has 15 amino acids. Using its own MiXCR run on the reads, TCRdb lists one record per CDR3 protein. This sample has about 62,000 distinct CDR3 sequences, with 62% found just once. Input material: cultured non-Tr1 T cells, either the whole culture or a sorted T cell fraction (not recorded which). The chain has TRBV20-1 and TRBJ2-6, with D possibly TRBD1 on 6 matching bases. The sequence came from a human donor in good health. This CDR3 is CSATTGSSRANVLTF. The CDR3 DNA reads as TGCAGTGCCACGACAGGTAGTTCTAGGGCCAACGTCCTGACTTTC.